Listed below are T cell receptor beta chains from one sample, sequenced in a study of OX40 agonist ivuxolimab in advanced cancers. Data came from immunoSEQ multiplex PCR; TCRdb stores just in-frame clones and leaves some out. The table has tens of thousands of clones, 84% seen once. This specimen was CD4+ or CD8+ T cells sorted from blood, taken in a trial of the OX40 agonist ivuxolimab. These receptors were obtained from an adult with an advanced solid tumor such as melanoma, head and neck, liver or kidney cancer. Each CDR3 is given with its conserved first and last residue. The order of the fields is J gene, clone size, D gene, V gene, CDR3 DNA, CDR3 protein. D genes are given only for firm matches. Size is omitted from some rows. Given values are once, few, many or a class for expanded clones.

>TRBJ2-5|-|-|TRBV30
TGTGCCTGGAGTGCTTTCACCCTTTTGGGACCCCAGAAGATGGAGACCCAGTACTTC
CAWSAFTLLGPQKMETQYF
>TRBJ1-1|-|TRBD1|TRBV19
TGTGCCAGTACCCAGACAGGGGGCACTGAAGCTTTCTTT
CASTQTGGTEAFF
>TRBJ1-2|-|-|TRBV7-6
TGTGCCAGCAGCTTAGTTGCAGGGACTTCTGGCTACACCTTC
CASSLVAGTSGYTF
>TRBJ1-1|-|-|TRBV5-4
TGTGCCAGCAGCTTGGACAGGGTAGCTGAAGCTTTCTTT
CASSLDRVAEAFF
>TRBJ2-6|-|TRBD2|TRBV19
TGTGCCAGTAGTTTCCGGGGGGTCTCTGGGGCCAACGTCCTGACTTTC
CASSFRGVSGANVLTF
>TRBJ2-1|once|TRBD2|TRBV7-2
TGTGCCAGCAGCTTAGGCCCGGGACTAGCGGGGGTGTATGAGCAGTTCTTC
CASSLGPGLAGVYEQFF
>TRBJ2-2|-|TRBD2|TRBV5-1
TGCGCCAGCAGCCGGACTAGCGGGGACACCGGGGAGCTGTTTTTT
CASSRTSGDTGELFF
>TRBJ1-4|-|-|TRBV5-8
TGTGCCAGCAGCTTGGATTTGGGCGCGGGAGCACGCCGTGAAAAACTGTTTTTT
CASSLDLGAGARREKLFF
>TRBJ2-2|-|-|TRBV29-1
TGCAGCGTTGAAGATTACACCGGGGAGCTGTTTTTT
CSVEDYTGELFF
>TRBJ2-1|-|TRBD2|TRBV11-3
TGTGCCAGCAGCCTGTCAAGCGGGAACTACAATGAGCAGTTCTTC
CASSLSSGNYNEQFF
>TRBJ2-3|-|-|TRBV6-5
TGTGCCAGCAGTTACGGCCGTACTCCCCACACAGATACGCAGTATTTT
CASSYGRTPHTDTQYF
>TRBJ2-2|-|-|TRBV11-3
TGTGCCAGCAGACCTACAACGAACACCGGGGAGCTGTTTTTT
CASRPTTNTGELFF
>TRBJ2-7|-|TRBD2|TRBV10-2
TGCGCCAGCAGCCAAAGCGGGGGGGCCTACGAGCAGTACTTC
CASSQSGGAYEQYF
>TRBJ2-3|-|-|TRBV2
TGTGCCAGCAGTGAAGCGGGGCGGGGATACACAGATACGCAGTATTTT
CASSEAGRGYTDTQYF
>TRBJ2-1|-|-|TRBV6-6
TGTGCCAGCAGTTCCAGCGGTGAGCAGTTCTTC
CASSSSGEQFF
>TRBJ2-7|-|TRBD2|TRBV10-3
TGTGCCATCAGTGAGTCAGCGGGAGGGCGATACGAGCAGTACTTC
CAISESAGGRYEQYF
>TRBJ1-1|-|-|TRBV5-1
TGCGCCAGCAGGTCGACGGAGAACACTGAAGCTTTCTTT
CASRSTENTEAFF
>TRBJ2-2|-|-|TRBV10-3
TGTGCCATCAGCCGGGCCGGTCAGAACGGGGAGCTGTTTTTT
CAISRAGQNGELFF
>TRBJ1-4|-|-|TRBV30
TGTGCCTGGAGCCCCGAGGACGTTGGGCGTTCGAGGATGTTTTTT
CAWSPEDVGRSRMFF
>TRBJ2-1|-|-|TRBV6-6
TGTGCCAGCAGGAGGGGGATTAGCCTCTACAATGAGCAGTTCTTC
CASRRGISLYNEQFF
>TRBJ1-4|-|-|TRBV30
TGTGCCTGGAGTGTCAGGGGCTGGGCTAATGAAAAACTGTTTTTT
CAWSVRGWANEKLFF
>TRBJ1-2|-|-|TRBV5-3
TGTGCCAGCAGCTTGTCCCCCAGGTTGGACTATGGCTACACCTTC
CASSLSPRLDYGYTF
>TRBJ1-2|few|-|TRBV7-2
TGTGCCAGCAGCTTAGACAATAACTATGGCTACACCTTC
CASSLDNNYGYTF
>TRBJ2-3|-|-|TRBV7-9
TGTGCCAGCAGCTCCCGGGGCCCCGATACGCAGTATTTT
CASSSRGPDTQYF
>TRBJ1-1|-|-|TRBV10-1
TGCGCCAGCAGGAGGGGCCCCACTGAAGCTTTCTTT
CASRRGPTEAFF
>TRBJ2-5|once|-|TRBV27
TGTGCCAGCAGTTTATCCCGGGCAGAGACCCAGTACTTC
CASSLSRAETQYF
>TRBJ2-1|-|-|TRBV7-6
TGTGCCAGCAGCCCTGATCAAACAATGAGGCAGTTCTTC
CASSPDQTMRQFF
>TRBJ2-5|-|-|TRBV9
TGTGCCAGCAGCGTAGGAAGCCTCCCGGGGGAGACCCAGTACTTC
CASSVGSLPGETQYF
>TRBJ1-2|-|-|TRBV14
TGTGCCAGCAGCCCCATGAGGGATGTTGGCTACACCTTC
CASSPMRDVGYTF
>TRBJ1-2|-|-|TRBV5-6
TGTGCCAGCACCCCTTGGGGTCGGGGTGGCTACACCTTC
CASTPWGRGGYTF
>TRBJ1-2|once|-|TRBV6-5
TGTGCCAGCAGCCTATCGACCGGTTATGGCTACACCTTC
CASSLSTGYGYTF
>TRBJ1-5|-|TRBD1|TRBV9
TGTGCCAGCAGCGGACAGGGGGATCAGCCCCAGCATTTT
CASSGQGDQPQHF
>TRBJ1-1|few|-|TRBV18
TGTGCCAGCTCGGGCGAGGGGACCTCGGGGACTGAAGCTTTCTTT
CASSGEGTSGTEAFF
>TRBJ2-5|-|-|TRBV5-1
TGCGCCAGCAGCTTGAATTTTATCGGGCAAGAGACCCAGTACTTC
CASSLNFIGQETQYF
>TRBJ1-1|few|-|TRBV7-9
TGTGCCAGCAGCACCATTGGTCTAAACACTGAAGCTTTCTTT
CASSTIGLNTEAFF
>TRBJ1-2|-|-|TRBV27
TGTGCCAGCAATACTAATGCAGCTAACTATGGCTACACCTTC
CASNTNAANYGYTF
>TRBJ2-3|-|-|TRBV9
TGTGCCAGCAGCGTTAGTGGCACAGATACGCAGTATTTT
CASSVSGTDTQYF
>TRBJ1-1|-|-|TRBV19
TGTGCCAGTAGTTTGGACAGTACAAACACTGAAGCTTTCTTT
CASSLDSTNTEAFF
>TRBJ2-2|-|-|TRBV5-1
TGCGCCAGCAGCCTGCCCAATTTTCAGGGTGGGAGCACCGGGGAGCTGTTTTTT
CASSLPNFQGGSTGELFF
>TRBJ2-3|-|TRBD1|TRBV30
TGTGCCTGGAGTCTGGGACAGGGTAGCACAGATACGCAGTATTTT
CAWSLGQGSTDTQYF
>TRBJ1-1|-|-|TRBV7-3
TGTGCCAGCAGCTTAAACAGGGAGATCGCTTTCTTT
CASSLNREIAFF
>TRBJ1-1|-|-|TRBV6-5
TGTGCCAGCAGTTACTCTGGAGGAAACACTGAAGCTTTCTTT
CASSYSGGNTEAFF
>TRBJ2-5|-|-|TRBV7-6
TGTGCCAGCAGCCCCGGAGGGACCCAGTACTTC
CASSPGGTQYF
>TRBJ2-2|few|-|TRBV4-1
TGCGCCAGCAGCCTTCGGACGTACACCGGGGAGCTGTTTTTT
CASSLRTYTGELFF
>TRBJ2-5|-|-|TRBV30
TGTGCCTGGGCGTCCCCGCCGGGGGAGACCCAGTACTTC
CAWASPPGETQYF
>TRBJ2-1|-|-|TRBV6-4
TGTGCCAGCAGTGACTCGATGTCAGGGGACGTTAATGAGCAGTTCTTC
CASSDSMSGDVNEQFF
>TRBJ2-3|-|-|TRBV9
TGTGCCAGCAGCGTAGGGGCACACACAGATACGCAGTATTTT
CASSVGAHTDTQYF
>TRBJ1-5|-|-|TRBV19
TGTGCCAGTAGTGACATACCCGGGACCGATACTTATAGCAATCAGCCCCAGCATTTT
CASSDIPGTDTYSNQPQHF
>TRBJ2-7|-|-|TRBV30
TGTGCCTGGAGTGTAGGTGGGACTTCCTACGAGCAGTACTTC
CAWSVGGTSYEQYF
>TRBJ1-5|many|-|TRBV9
TGTGCCAGCAGCGTAGAGGGGGGCCGGGAGCCCCAGCATTTT
CASSVEGGREPQHF